These 10 T cell receptor beta chains came from one sample sequenced in a study of Graves' ophthalmopathy and Graves' hyperthyroidism. The authors amplified TCR beta CDR3 regions, and they did so from RNA transcripts for repertoire sequencing. An opening RT-PCR round employed HTBI primers and preceded a second-round multiplex PCR. TCRdb fed the multiplex PCR reads into MiXCR, producing one record per CDR3 protein. Among roughly 600,000 distinct CDR3 sequences, 35% to 40% were seen once, and the ten largest hold 4% to 5%. The sequenced sample was peripheral blood or thyroid tissue (not recorded which). The source of these receptors is an adult man with Graves' hyperthyroidism.

This clonotype was seen only a few times. The gene calls are TRBV7-2 and TRBJ2-7, with 7 bases lining up with TRBD1. Germline values: CDR1 SGHTA, CDR2 FQGNSA. The CDR3 is made up of 16 amino acids. With 6 bases clipped from V and 1 base from J, the junction kept 12 bases outside the gene matches. As DNA, the CDR3 is TGTGCCAGCAGTGAGCTTGGGGCAGGGGGTTCCTACGAGCAGTACTTC. Translation gives CASSELGAGGSYEQYF. Full variable domain (rest looked up from reference TRBV7-2 and TRBJ2-7): GAGVSQSPSNKVTEKGKDVELRCDPISGHTALYWYRQSLGQGLEFLIYFQGNSAPDKSGLPSDRFSAERTGGSVSTLTIQRTQQEDSAVYLCASSELGAGGSYEQYFGPGTRLTVT.

This clonotype was observed once. CDR3 loop: CASSYSGTSSYEQYF. CDR3 nucleotide sequence: TGTGCCAGCAGCTACTCCGGGACATCTTCCTACGAGCAGTACTTC. V and J are TRBV7-9 and TRBJ2-7; D is perhaps TRBD1 (6 bases). V was trimmed by 4 bases and J by 1 base, leaving 14 bases between them. The CDR3 totals 15 residues. Germline CDR1 and CDR2: SEHNR and FQNEAQ (reference sequence).

This clonotype has at least ten counts. The chain carries TRBV14 and TRBJ1-3, with D possibly matching TRBD1 (5 bases). In germline, CDR1 is SGHDN, CDR2 FVKESK. The ends were cut back, 0 bases at V and 2 bases at J, with 11 bases in the middle. This CDR3 spans 16 amino acids. CDR3 sequence: CASSQEFGGTGNTIYF. In DNA, the CDR3 is TGTGCCAGCAGCCAAGAGTTCGGGGGAACTGGAAACACCATATATTTT.

The sample holds many counts of this clonotype. At one end, the junction sequence differs from germline, possibly due to a read error. This chain uses TRBV29-1 with TRBJ1-1, with D perhaps matching TRBD1 (5 bases). This CDR3 spans 13 amino acids. Germline CDR1 and CDR2: SQVTM and ANQGSEA. The CDR3 spells CSAESGLGAEAFF. The CDR3 DNA follows: TGCAGCGCTGAATCGGGACTGGGCGCTGAAGCTTTCTTT.

The chain combines TRBV12-3 or TRBV12-4 with TRBJ2-5; 7 bases fit TRBD1. The CDR3 runs 13 residues. Unmatched junction bases numbered 9, after V lost 6 bases and J lost 8 bases. CDR3 residues: CASRPRQGSTQYF. Here the CDR3 DNA reads TGTGCCAGCAGACCTAGACAGGGTAGTACCCAGTACTTC.

This clonotype has at least ten counts. The J gene is TRBJ2-3, the V gene TRBV7-3, with D possibly called TRBD1 or TRBD2 (5 bases each). V lost 0 bases and J 5 bases, leaving 12 bases between the germline ends. CDR3 length: 15 residues. CDR1 is SGHTA and CDR2 is FQGTGA in the germline V gene. CDR3: CASSLTGVHRDTQYF. As DNA, the CDR3 is TGTGCCAGCAGCTTAACGGGGGTACATAGAGATACGCAGTATTTT.

V gene TRBV7-9 combines with J gene TRBJ2-6, with D possibly being TRBD2 (5 bases). The CDR3 is 18 amino acids. The germline V gene has CDR1 SEHNR and CDR2 FQNEAQ (reference sequence). The V end was cut by 4 bases, the J end by 0 bases, with 16 bases between. This CDR3 is CASSSPGGRVSGANVLTF. CDR3 coding DNA: TGTGCCAGCAGCTCACCAGGAGGACGGGTCTCTGGGGCCAACGTCCTGACTTTC.

This clonotype showed up just a few times. Here the CDR3 reads CASSEDRIEVSGELFF. Here the CDR3 DNA reads TGTGCCAGCAGTGAAGATAGAATCGAGGTGTCCGGGGAGCTGTTTTTT. This chain joins TRBV2 and TRBJ2-2; D is uncertain. V was pared by 1 base and J by 6 bases, with 15 bases between. CDR3 length equals 16 residues. Germline CDR1 reads SNHLY; CDR2 reads FYNNEI. Variable domain in full (rest from reference TRBV2 and TRBJ2-2): EPEVTQTPSHQVTQMGQEVILRCVPISNHLYFYWYRQILGQKVEFLVSFYNNEISEKSEIFDDQFSVERPDGSNFTLKIRSTKLEDSAMYFCASSEDRIEVSGELFFGEGSRLTVL.

The CDR3 nucleotides are TGTGCCAGCACCTTAACAGGGCCGAACACTGAAGCTTTCTTT. It is translated as CASTLTGPNTEAFF. The chain joins TRBV2 to TRBJ1-1, with a weak D call TRBD1 (6 bases). CDR1 and CDR2 (germline): SNHLY, FYNNEI. The CDR3 covers 14 residues. V was shortened by 7 bases and J by 1 base, with 13 bases between the two germline ends. Complete variable domain (other parts from reference TRBV2 and TRBJ1-1): EPEVTQTPSHQVTQMGQEVILRCVPISNHLYFYWYRQILGQKVEFLVSFYNNEISEKSEIFDDQFSVERPDGSNFTLKIRSTKLEDSAMYFCASTLTGPNTEAFFGQGTRLTVV.

This clonotype was observed once. A clone one base away is much larger, so this may be a read error. V usage is TRBV5-5 and J usage is TRBJ2-7, with D hard to call. V lost 4 bases to trimming and J lost 4 bases, with 15 bases between them. Germline V CDR1 and CDR2: SGHKS, YYEKEE (reference sequence). CDR3 length: 14 residues. CDR3: CASSPDPFHYEQYF. Written as DNA, the CDR3 is TGTGCCAGCAGCCCGGACCCTTTTCATTACGAGCAGTACTTC.